This TCR beta chain was recovered during a study of Ad26.COV2.S vaccination and SARS-CoV-2 variants. Generated by immunoSEQ multiplex PCR, the TCRdb table keeps only in-frame clones and is missing some. This table holds 45,000 or so clones, 65% to 90% found once. In this sample, this clone turned up a few times. Its specificity is not known. Study-wide findings and caveats: Placebo and vaccine recipients had non-spike TCR breadth that was similar. Relative to placebo recipients, vaccine recipients exhibited elevated spike-specific TCR breadth. Using TCR breadth and depth analyses may have led to underestimated total T cell responses.

CDR1 SNHLY and CDR2 FYNNEI come from the germline V gene. The CDR3 loop spans 15 amino acids. V was pared by 5 bases and J by 5 bases, with 16 bases between. The chain combines TRBV2 with TRBJ1-5, with D perhaps TRBD1 (5 bases). The starting material was peripheral blood, obtained after recovery from COVID-19. The sequence was collected from a human donor who had recovered from COVID-19. This CDR3 is CASSLFGGLDQPQHF. In nucleotides, the CDR3 is TGTGCCAGCAGTCTCTTCGGGGGACTAGATCAGCCCCAGCATTTT.